The T cell receptor (beta chain) described here comes from a study of T cells after somatic rescue of genetic block. Clones were read by immunoSEQ multiplex PCR, and TCRdb kept only the in-frame ones, dropping some. The data show 70,000 or so clones, with about 90% seen just once and approximately 3% held by the top ten. V dropped 3 bases and J dropped 3 bases, with 8 bases sitting between them. CDR1 SEHNR and CDR2 FQNEAQ come from the germline V gene (reference sequence). The CDR3 has 13 amino acids. The sequence derives from a man in his forties. Specimen: peripheral blood mononuclear cells (PBMCs). The chain combines TRBV7-9 with TRBJ2-5; D is possibly TRBD2 (6 bases). The CDR3 sequence is CASSFSGEETQYF. Here the CDR3 DNA reads TGTGCCAGCAGCTTTAGCGGAGAAGAGACCCAGTACTTC.